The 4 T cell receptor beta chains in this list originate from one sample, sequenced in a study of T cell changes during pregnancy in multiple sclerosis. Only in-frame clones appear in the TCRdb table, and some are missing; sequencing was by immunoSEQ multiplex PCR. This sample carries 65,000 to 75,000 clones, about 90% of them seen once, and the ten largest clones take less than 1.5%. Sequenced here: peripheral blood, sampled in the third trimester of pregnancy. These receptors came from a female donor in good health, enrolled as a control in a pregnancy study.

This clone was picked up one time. CDR3 bases: TGTGCCAGTAGTATTTCTTACCTTAGGGGCACTGAAGCTTTCTTT. Its protein is CASSISYLRGTEAFF. The rearrangement links TRBV19 to TRBJ1-1; TRBD1 is a possible D gene (5 bases). The CDR3 has 15 residues. CDR1 is LNHDA, CDR2 SQIVND, per germline (reference sequence). V dropped 3 bases and J dropped 4 bases, with 15 bases sitting between them.

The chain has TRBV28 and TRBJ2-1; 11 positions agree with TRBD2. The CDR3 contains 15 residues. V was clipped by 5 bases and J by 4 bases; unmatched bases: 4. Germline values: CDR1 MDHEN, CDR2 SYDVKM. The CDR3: CASSGLAGRYNEQFF. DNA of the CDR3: TGTGCCAGCAGTGGACTAGCGGGTCGATACAATGAGCAGTTCTTC.

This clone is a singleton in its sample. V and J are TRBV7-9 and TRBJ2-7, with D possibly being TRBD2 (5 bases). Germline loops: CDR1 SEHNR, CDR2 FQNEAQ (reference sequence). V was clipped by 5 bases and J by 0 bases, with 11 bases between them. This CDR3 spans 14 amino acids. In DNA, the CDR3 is TGTGCCAGCAGCGGAACGGGGAGCTCCTACGAGCAGTACTTC. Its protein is CASSGTGSSYEQYF. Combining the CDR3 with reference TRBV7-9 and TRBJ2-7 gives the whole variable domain DTGVSQNPRHKITKRGQNVTFRCDPISEHNRLYWYRQTLGQGPEFLTYFQNEAQLEKSRLLSDRFSAERPKGSFSTLEIQRTEQGDSAMYLCASSGTGSSYEQYFGPGTRLTVT.

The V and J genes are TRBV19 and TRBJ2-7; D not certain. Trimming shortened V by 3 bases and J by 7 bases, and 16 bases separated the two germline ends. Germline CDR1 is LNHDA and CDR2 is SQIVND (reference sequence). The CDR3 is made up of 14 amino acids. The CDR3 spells CASSILGVSTEQYF. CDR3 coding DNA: TGTGCCAGTAGTATCCTAGGCGTCTCTACGGAGCAGTACTTC.